This T cell receptor (beta chain) was captured by sequencing in a study of response to subunit inactivated influenza vaccine. MiXCR, run by TCRdb on the RT-PCR reads, gives a single entry per CDR3 protein. The repertoire includes about 650,000 distinct CDR3 sequences, 15% to 18% of them detected once, and more than 9% sits in the top ten. Germline V gene data show CDR1 as KGHSH and CDR2 as LQKENI. The CDR3 runs to 14 residues. V gave up 3 bases and J gave up 1 base, with 9 bases separating them. Study-level points and caveats: Authors suggested that a seasonal influenza vaccination recruits few new T cells each time.

This clonotype was counted many times. Its specificity is not known. This receptor was obtained from a man in his fifties or sixties who received an inactivated influenza vaccine. The V and J genes are TRBV18 and TRBJ1-1; D gene unclear. The sample here was PBMCs from blood, taken 11 to 12 days after vaccination. The CDR3 spells CASSPISENTEAFF. The DNA of the CDR3 is TGTGCCAGCTCACCTATTTCGGAGAACACTGAAGCTTTCTTT.